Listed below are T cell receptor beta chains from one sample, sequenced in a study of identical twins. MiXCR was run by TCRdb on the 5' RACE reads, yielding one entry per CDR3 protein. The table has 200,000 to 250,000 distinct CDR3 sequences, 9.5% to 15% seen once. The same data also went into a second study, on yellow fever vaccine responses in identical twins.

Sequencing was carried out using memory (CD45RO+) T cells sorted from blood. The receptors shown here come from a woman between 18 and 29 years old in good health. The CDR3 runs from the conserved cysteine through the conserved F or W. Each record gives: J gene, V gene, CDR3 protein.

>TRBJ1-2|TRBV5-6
CASLTGTGHYGYTF
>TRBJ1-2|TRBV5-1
CASSLAKQGDYGYTF
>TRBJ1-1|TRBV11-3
CASSLGQGDTEAFF
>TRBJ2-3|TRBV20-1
CSVLPLTSTDTQYF
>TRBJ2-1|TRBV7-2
CASSSTSGPAREFF
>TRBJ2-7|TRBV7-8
CASIKGVSGGTTYEQYF
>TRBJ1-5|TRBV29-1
CSVKEGVGQPQHF
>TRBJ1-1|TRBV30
CAWMGYTEAFF
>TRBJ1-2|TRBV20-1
CSARGQGLGYTF
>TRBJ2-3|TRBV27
CASSLFAGGTQDTQYF
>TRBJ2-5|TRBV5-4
CASSFGDLRGKTQYF
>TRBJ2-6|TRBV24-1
CATSSGTGANVLTF
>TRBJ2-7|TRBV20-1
CSARSRLAIYEQYF
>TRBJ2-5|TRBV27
CASSLWTPRSKETQYF
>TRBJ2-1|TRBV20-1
CSASSTGVDYNEQFF
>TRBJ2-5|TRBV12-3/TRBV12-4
CASRQAGTGKETQYF
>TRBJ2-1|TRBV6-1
CASSELAGGYLSSYNEQFF
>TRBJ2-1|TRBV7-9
CASIAGVSYNEQFF
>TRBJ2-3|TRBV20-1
CSARENQGTLTDTQYF
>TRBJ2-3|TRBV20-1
CSARDPRGSTDTQYF
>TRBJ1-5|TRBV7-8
CASSLAATKGRNQPQHF
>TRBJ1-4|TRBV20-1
CSAQRDATNEKLFF
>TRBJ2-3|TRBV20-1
CSARSMAGTDTQYF
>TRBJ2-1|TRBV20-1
CSARDYGTSSYNEQFF
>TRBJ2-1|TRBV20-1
CSARVPGTRSRNEQFF
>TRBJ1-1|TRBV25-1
CASSRPDGHNTEAFF
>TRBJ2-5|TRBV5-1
CASNSPGGTKTQYF
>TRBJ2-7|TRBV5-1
CASSSDRFSYEQYF
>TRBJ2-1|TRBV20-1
CSAGRGREYNEQFF
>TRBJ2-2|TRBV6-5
CASSYSSVGELFF
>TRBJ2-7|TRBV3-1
CATSQHHRGLVPDEQYF
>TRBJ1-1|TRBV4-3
CASSQAWDTEAFF
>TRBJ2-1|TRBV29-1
CSVGRDSEQFF
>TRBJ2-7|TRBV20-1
CSARGTSGRSPYEQYF
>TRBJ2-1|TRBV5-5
CASSWAGTGAAEQFF
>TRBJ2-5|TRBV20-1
CSAGAGETQYF
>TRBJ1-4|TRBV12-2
CASRLVIEKLFF
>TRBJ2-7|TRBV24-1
CATSLGRNEQYF
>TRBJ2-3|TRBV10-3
CAISDSSGTWSDTQYF
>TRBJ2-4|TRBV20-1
CSARDRSVGNIQYF
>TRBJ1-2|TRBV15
CATSMDRRNPDGYTF
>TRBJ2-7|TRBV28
CASHVPGPAYEQYF
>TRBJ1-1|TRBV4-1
CASSQGTTTFGSWRLNTEAFF
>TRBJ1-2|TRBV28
CASKNNYGYTF
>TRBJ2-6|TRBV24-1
CATSNSGANVLTF
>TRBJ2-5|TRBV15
CATSRTQQRLLETQYF
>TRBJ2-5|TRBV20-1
CSAGTSGGQETQYF
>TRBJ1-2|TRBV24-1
CATSGQTKGYGYTF
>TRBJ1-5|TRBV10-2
CASSDLGGRGQPQHF
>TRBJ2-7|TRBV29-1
CSVERQSGEQYF
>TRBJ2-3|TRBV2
CASTPGTTTDTQYF
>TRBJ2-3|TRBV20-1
CSTDPENTDTQYF